The 31 T cell receptor beta chains given below trace back to one sample, sequenced in a study of CD8+CD57+ T cells in acquired aplastic anemia. The TCR beta profiling, which covered VDJ combination and CDR3 sequence, was carried out using genomic DNA as the template. TCRdb passed the reads through MiXCR, listing each CDR3 protein once. The sample lists some 130,000 distinct CDR3 sequences, around two fifths occurring once. The sample comprised sorted CD4+, CD8+, or CD8+CD57+ T cells (not recorded which) from PBMCs. The source is a human donor in good health, serving as a control.

This clonotype has a count of ten or more. J is TRBJ2-7 and V is TRBV3-1; 9 bases agree with TRBD2. Germline V gene data show CDR1 as LGHDT and CDR2 as YNNKEL (reference sequence). Unmatched junction bases numbered 7, after V lost 0 bases and J lost 7 bases. CDR3 length equals 15 residues. CDR3 in DNA: TGTGCCAGCAGCCAAGAAGTTAGCGGGGGCGGGGAGCAGTACTTC. This sequence encodes CASSQEVSGGGEQYF.

Ten or more counts support this clonotype. The chain has TRBV24-1 and TRBJ1-5; D is possibly TRBD1 (5 bases). V gave up 6 bases and J gave up 4 bases, with 6 bases separating them. This CDR3 is built from 12 residues. Germline CDR1 KGHDR, CDR2 SFDVKD. The CDR3 sequence is CATSWGNQPQHF. DNA for the CDR3: TGTGCCACCAGTTGGGGGAATCAGCCCCAGCATTTT.

This clonotype was counted ten times or more. A read error may be the cause here, since a much bigger clone is one base away. The chain is built from TRBV24-1 and TRBJ1-1; 7 bases agree with TRBD1. In germline, CDR1 is KGHDR, CDR2 SFDVKD. The CDR3 consists of 12 residues. The CDR3 nucleotides read TGTGCCGCCAGTGATCAGGGGGTGAGAGCTTTCTTT. This gives the protein CAASDQGVRAFF.

The chain has TRBV19 and TRBJ1-5; no reliable D call. V gave up 3 bases and J gave up 2 bases, with 11 bases separating them. This CDR3 has 15 residues. Germline V gene sequence: CDR1 LNHDA, CDR2 SQIVND (reference sequence). The CDR3 nucleotides are TGTGCCAGTAGTATTGGAGGACGAGGCAATCAGCCCCAGCATTTT. As protein: CASSIGGRGNQPQHF.

This clonotype was detected only a few times. The J gene is TRBJ1-4, the V gene TRBV3-1, with a tentative D call TRBD1 (5 bases). Germline-derived CDR1 and CDR2 are LGHDT and YNNKEL (reference sequence). Between the trimmed V and J ends, which lost 1 base and 8 bases, there was a span of 8 bases. The CDR3 consists of 13 residues. CDR3 DNA sequence: TGTGCCAGCAGCCAAGCTGGGGGAGAAAAACTGTTTTTT. This sequence encodes CASSQAGGEKLFF.

There are many counts of this clonotype. The rearrangement links TRBV10-2 to TRBJ2-7; no reliable D call. Trimming removed 7 bases from V and 1 base from J, with 32 bases in between. Germline CDR1 reads WSHSY; CDR2 reads SAAADI. The CDR3 totals 20 residues. The CDR3 loop reads CASISVQAFARGHRSYEQYF. CDR3 coding DNA: TGCGCCAGCATATCGGTTCAGGCCTTTGCCCGTGGCCATCGATCCTACGAGCAGTACTTC.

For this clonotype: A much larger clone differs from this one at a single base, so this may be a read error. The CDR3 is CASSLVPSGRFEQYF. The CDR3 DNA reads TGTGCCAGCAGCTTAGTCCCTAGCGGGAGGTTTGAGCAGTACTTC. This rearrangement joins TRBV7-9 to TRBJ2-7; 11 bases match TRBD2. Unmatched junction bases numbered 6, after V lost 1 base and J lost 7 bases. This CDR3 has 15 amino acids. Germline V lookup: CDR1 SEHNR, CDR2 FQNEAQ (reference sequence).

CDR3 nucleotide sequence: TGTGCCACCAGCAGCGTAGACAGGGGGCAAGAGACCCAGTACTTC. This translates into CATSSVDRGQETQYF. The rearrangement joins TRBV15 to TRBJ2-5; 9 positions match TRBD1. The V segment lost 3 bases and the J segment 2 bases; nucleotides outside the gene matches: 4. The V gene's germline CDR1 is LNHNV and CDR2 YYDKDF (reference sequence). The CDR3 is made up of 15 amino acids. Based on the CDR3 plus reference TRBV15 and TRBJ2-5, the full variable domain is DAMVIQNPRYQVTQFGKPVTLSCSQTLNHNVMYWYQQKSSQAPKLLFHYYDKDFNNEADTPDNFQSRRPNTSFCFLDIRSPGLGDTAMYLCATSSVDRGQETQYFGPGTRLLVL.

The chain is built from TRBV10-3 and TRBJ2-1; no reliable D call. The germline gives CDR1 ENHRY, CDR2 SYGVKD. V lost 10 bases and J lost 0, with 1 base in between. This CDR3 spans 10 amino acids. This chain's CDR3 is CASSYNEQFF. In DNA form, the CDR3 reads TGTGCCAGCTCCTACAATGAGCAGTTCTTC.

This clonotype was found many times. This chain links TRBV2 with TRBJ2-2; D possibly corresponds to TRBD2 (6 bases). This CDR3 spans 14 amino acids. The V end was cut by 5 bases, the J end by 6 bases, with 13 bases between. Germline-derived CDR1 and CDR2 are SNHLY and FYNNEI. DNA of the CDR3: TGTGCCAGCAGTTGGACTATCGGAGCCGGGGAGCTGTTTTTT. Encoded protein: CASSWTIGAGELFF.

This clonotype showed up many times. The chain recombines TRBV20-1 with TRBJ1-2; 8 bases line up with TRBD1. The junction had 5 bases not matched to a gene; V was cut back by 5 bases and J by 6 bases. The CDR3 sequence is 12 residues long. Germline CDR1 reads DFQATT; CDR2 reads SNEGSKA (reference sequence). The CDR3 sequence: CSASRTGHGYTF. The DNA for the CDR3 is TGCAGTGCTTCCCGGACAGGGCATGGCTACACCTTC.

This clonotype was recorded only once. This chain's CDR3 is CSAATGGAASNQPQHF. As DNA, the CDR3 is TGCAGTGCTGCAACAGGGGGGGCGGCTAGCAATCAGCCCCAGCATTTT. The chain couples TRBV20-1 to TRBJ1-5, with 8 bases matching TRBD1. The CDR3 contains 16 residues. V lost 5 bases and J lost 0; bases outside the gene matches: 9. Per germline, CDR1 DFQATT and CDR2 SNEGSKA (reference sequence).

This clonotype appeared a few times. The rearrangement links TRBV30 to TRBJ2-5; TRBD2 matches at 11 bases. The germline gives CDR1 GTSNPN, CDR2 SVGIG (reference sequence). This CDR3 spans 15 amino acids. V was clipped by 1 base and J by 2 bases; unmatched bases: 3. CDR3: CAWSGLAGIQETQYF. In DNA, the CDR3 is TGTGCCTGGAGTGGACTAGCGGGGATTCAAGAGACCCAGTACTTC.

In its sample, this clonotype was seen many times. This chain uses TRBV9 with TRBJ2-2; 8 bases are a match to TRBD2. The CDR3 consists of 17 residues. Germline CDR1 is SGDLS and CDR2 is YYNGEE. With 0 bases clipped from V and 5 bases from J, the junction kept 9 bases outside the gene matches. CDR3 nucleotide sequence: TGTGCCAGCAGCGTAGGTGGCAGCGGGAGAGTAACCGGGGAGCTGTTTTTT. It codes for CASSVGGSGRVTGELFF.

The rearrangement joins TRBV4-3 to TRBJ2-5; 10 bases line up with TRBD2. The CDR3 is made up of 16 amino acids. CDR1 is LGHNA and CDR2 is YSLEER in the germline V gene. Unmatched junction bases numbered 3, after V lost 0 bases and J lost 2 bases. CDR3 region: CASSQEGLAAQETQYF. The CDR3 DNA reads as TGCGCCAGCAGCCAAGAAGGACTAGCGGCACAAGAGACCCAGTACTTC.

In the case of this clonotype: This sequence may be a read error, since a much larger clone differs from it by one base. The V gene is TRBV5-5, the J gene TRBJ1-1, with TRBD1 matching over 7 bases. The germline CDR1 and CDR2 sequences are SGHKS and YYEKEE (reference sequence). The V segment lost 2 bases and the J segment 3 bases; nucleotides outside the gene matches: 10. This CDR3 is built from 16 residues. The CDR3 DNA follows: TGTGCCAGCAGCTTCGGACAGGTGCTAGGGGACACTGAAGCTTTCTTT. Protein product: CASSFGQVLGDTEAFF.

This clonotype has ten or more counts. V and J are TRBV4-1 and TRBJ1-3; D is undetermined. Trimming removed 4 bases at V and 0 bases at J, with 13 bases between. This CDR3 region has 16 residues. The V gene's germline CDR1 is MGHRA and CDR2 YSYEKL. CDR3 nucleotide sequence: TGCGCCAGCAGCCTCGACGGAAAACTCTCTGGAAACACCATATATTTT. This codes for CASSLDGKLSGNTIYF.

This clonotype showed up many times. V usage is TRBV20-1 and J usage is TRBJ2-5; D not certain. Trimming stripped 3 bases from V and 5 bases from J, with 13 bases between. Per germline, CDR1 DFQATT and CDR2 SNEGSKA (reference sequence). The CDR3 has 13 residues. The CDR3 DNA reads TGCAGTGCTAGCCCACGGAAACGGGAGACCCAGTACTTC. Its translation is CSASPRKRETQYF.

A few counts support this clonotype. The rearrangement joins TRBV20-1 to TRBJ1-6; 10 positions agree with TRBD1. Per the germline V gene, CDR1 is DFQATT and CDR2 is SNEGSKA (reference sequence). After removal of 1 base from V and 3 bases from J, the junction contained 0 bases not matched to a gene. The length of the CDR3 is 15 residues. In DNA form, the CDR3 reads TGCAGTGCTAGAGGGACAGGGGGCTATAATTCACCCCTCCACTTT. This sequence encodes CSARGTGGYNSPLHF.

This clonotype came up a few times. The chain has TRBV5-6 and TRBJ1-5, with 7 bases that match TRBD1. V shed 2 bases, J shed 2 bases, and the junction held 4 bases outside the gene matches. Germline V gives CDR1 SGHDT, CDR2 YYEEEE. This CDR3 is 15 amino acids long. CDR3 residues: CASSLGGIGNQPQHF. In DNA form, the CDR3 reads TGTGCCAGCAGCTTAGGGGGCATAGGCAATCAGCCCCAGCATTTT. The full variable domain, with the rest looked up from reference TRBV5-6 and TRBJ1-5, is DAGVTQSPTHLIKTRGQQVTLRCSPKSGHDTVSWYQQALGQGPQFIFQYYEEEERQRGNFPDRFSGHQFPNYSSELNVNALLLGDSALYLCASSLGGIGNQPQHFGDGTRLSIL.

In regard to this clonotype: A much larger clone lies a single base off, so this may be a read error. The rearrangement links TRBV12-3 or TRBV12-4 to TRBJ2-1, with a possible D match to TRBD2 (5 bases). This CDR3 has 12 residues. V was cut by 4 bases and J by 10 bases, with 11 bases left in between. Here the CDR3 DNA reads TGTGCCAGCAGTTCCGGGCGGGTCGAGCAGTTCTTC. Its protein product is CASSSGRVEQFF.

This sequence joins TRBV7-6 and TRBJ1-2, with D perhaps matching TRBD1 (5 bases). Trimming stripped 5 bases from V and 4 bases from J, with 11 bases between. Per germline, CDR1 SGHVS and CDR2 FNYEAQ. CDR3 size: 13 residues. The CDR3 DNA follows: TGTGCCAGCAGCGAGGGACGGAGCTATGGCTACACCTTC. Translated, it gives CASSEGRSYGYTF.

V and J are TRBV24-1 and TRBJ1-5; 7 bases fit TRBD1. The CDR3 has 16 amino acids. Trimming took 2 bases from V and 6 from J; bases not matched to a gene: 9. The germline V gene encodes CDR1 KGHDR and CDR2 SFDVKD. For the CDR3, the DNA is TGTGCCACCAGTGATTCGATCACAGGGGACGTTCAGCCCCAGCATTTT. This sequence encodes CATSDSITGDVQPQHF.

A word on this clonotype: A single base separates this from a much larger clone, so it may be a read error. This sequence joins TRBV5-1 and TRBJ1-1, with D maybe TRBD1 (5 bases). The germline gives CDR1 SGHRS, CDR2 YFSETQ. The CDR3 is 14 amino acids. The CDR3 spells CASSLDQGFTGAFF. In DNA form, the CDR3 reads TGCGCCAGCAGCTTGGATCAGGGTTTCACTGGAGCTTTCTTT.

In this sample, this clonotype turned up many times. The rearrangement links TRBV30 to TRBJ1-3, with unresolved D. The CDR3 sequence is 13 residues long. Germline assignment: CDR1 GTSNPN and CDR2 SVGIG (reference sequence). The CDR3: CVEARRKGNTIYF. The CDR3 DNA sequence: TGTGTCGAGGCCAGACGGAAAGGTAACACCATATATTTT.

This clonotype appeared many times. The chain combines TRBV2 with TRBJ1-5, with a weak D call TRBD1 (6 bases). The germline V gene encodes CDR1 SNHLY and CDR2 FYNNEI. With 1 base removed from V and 5 bases from J, the gap between germline ends came to 15 bases. The CDR3 loop spans 16 amino acids. The CDR3 nucleotides are TGTGCCAGCAGTGAAGAGAGGACAGCACTTTATCAGCCCCAGCATTTT. Translating it yields CASSEERTALYQPQHF.

In this sample, this clonotype turned up many times. The chain employs TRBV20-1 and TRBJ1-4; possible D gene TRBD1, 5 bases. This CDR3 comprises 12 residues. CDR1 and CDR2 from the germline V gene are DFQATT and SNEGSKA (reference sequence). The V end was cut by 6 bases, the J end by 4 bases, with 9 bases between. The CDR3 spells CSAHDSNEKLFF. For the CDR3, the DNA is TGCAGTGCCCACGACAGTAATGAAAAACTGTTTTTT.

Remarks on this clonotype: A much larger clone sits a single nucleotide away, making a read error possible. This chain links TRBV5-4 with TRBJ2-1; D unresolved. CDR1 and CDR2 from the germline V gene are SGHNT and YYREEE (reference sequence). The CDR3 runs to 12 residues. Between the trimmed V and J ends, which lost 4 bases and 10 bases, there was a span of 12 bases. The CDR3, as DNA: TGTGCCAGCAGCCATGTTGGATTGGAGCAGTTCTTC. Translated: CASSHVGLEQFF. The full variable domain, its missing parts supplied by reference TRBV5-4 and TRBJ2-1, is ETGVTQSPTHLIKTRGQQVTLRCSSQSGHNTVSWYQQALGQGPQFIFQYYREEENGRGNFPPRFSGLQFPNYSSELNVNALELDDSALYLCASSHVGLEQFFGPGTRLTVL.

This clonotype occurred many times. CDR3 bases: TGTGCCACACATAGGGGACAGAGTGGCAATGAGCAGTTCTTC. It yields the protein CATHRGQSGNEQFF. The chain recombines TRBV24-1 with TRBJ2-1; 7 bases are a match to TRBD1. Looked up from germline, CDR1 is KGHDR and CDR2 is SFDVKD. The length of the CDR3 is 14 residues. V lost 10 bases to trimming and J lost 6 bases; unmatched junction nucleotides: 11.

The V call is TRBV20-1, the J call TRBJ2-7, with 13 bases that match TRBD2. The CDR3 is 14 residues long. Germline trimming cut 5 bases from V and 2 bases from J; bases unmatched to any gene: 3. Looked up from germline, CDR1 is DFQATT and CDR2 is SNEGSKA (reference sequence). The CDR3: CSAGTSGDTYEQYF. CDR3 DNA sequence: TGCAGTGCTGGGACTAGCGGGGATACCTACGAGCAGTACTTC.

In this sample, this clonotype turned up a few times. The chain carries TRBV27 and TRBJ2-7, with D perhaps given as TRBD1 or TRBD2 (5 bases each). With 5 bases removed from V and 3 bases from J, the gap between germline ends came to 17 bases. The CDR3 runs to 15 residues. The germline V gene has CDR1 MNHEY and CDR2 SMNVEV (reference sequence). The CDR3 region is CASSLGTPGLYEQYF. CDR3 bases: TGTGCCAGCAGTCTCGGGACCCCCGGCCTCTACGAGCAGTACTTC.